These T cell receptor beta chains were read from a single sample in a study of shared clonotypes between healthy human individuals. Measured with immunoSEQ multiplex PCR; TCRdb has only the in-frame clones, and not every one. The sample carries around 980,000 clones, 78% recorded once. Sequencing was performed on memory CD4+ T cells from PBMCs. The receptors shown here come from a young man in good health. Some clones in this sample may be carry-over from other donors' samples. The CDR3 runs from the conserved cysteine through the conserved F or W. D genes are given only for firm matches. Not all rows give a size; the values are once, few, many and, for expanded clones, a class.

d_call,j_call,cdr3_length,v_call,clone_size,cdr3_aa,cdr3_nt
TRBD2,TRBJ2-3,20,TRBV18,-,CASSFRLAGGRRHSTDTQYF,TGTGCCAGCTCATTCAGACTAGCGGGAGGTAGACGACATAGCACAGATACGCAGTATTTT
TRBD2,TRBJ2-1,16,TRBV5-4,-,CASSLGAGARSDEQFF,TGTGCCAGCAGCTTGGGTGCGGGAGCTAGGAGCGATGAGCAGTTCTTC
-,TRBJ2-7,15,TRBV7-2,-,CASSLVGQGGHEQYF,TGTGCCAGCAGCTTAGTTGGCCAGGGGGGCCACGAGCAGTACTTC
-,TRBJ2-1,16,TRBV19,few,CASSIDPESSYNEQFF,TGTGCCAGTAGTATAGATCCAGAGAGCTCCTACAATGAGCAGTTCTTC
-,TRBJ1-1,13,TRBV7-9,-,CASSLDAGLGAFF,TGTGCCAGCAGCTTAGACGCAGGTCTTGGAGCTTTCTTT
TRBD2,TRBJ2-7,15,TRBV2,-,CASSEGTSGVYEQYF,TGTGCCAGCAGTGAAGGGACTAGCGGGGTCTACGAGCAGTACTTC
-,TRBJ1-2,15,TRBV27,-,CASSPPNRPSGGYTF,TGTGCCAGCAGTCCGCCTAACAGGCCATCGGGGGGCTACACCTTC
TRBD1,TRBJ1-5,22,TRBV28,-,CASRPHAGTGGSAIYSNQPQHF,TGTGCCAGCAGACCCCACGCCGGGACAGGGGGCTCGGCCATATATAGCAATCAGCCCCAGCATTTT
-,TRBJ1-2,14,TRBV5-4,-,CASSPSGSGYGYTF,TGTGCCAGCAGCCCTTCGGGATCGGGCTATGGCTACACCTTC
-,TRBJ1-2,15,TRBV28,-,CASSQRDRPYYGYTF,TGTGCCAGCAGTCAAAGGGACCGTCCCTACTATGGCTACACCTTC
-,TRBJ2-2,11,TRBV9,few,CASSRTGELFF,TGTGCCAGCAGTCGGACCGGGGAGCTGTTTTTT
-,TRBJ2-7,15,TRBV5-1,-,CASRQTGGASYEQYF,TGCGCCAGCAGGCAGACGGGCGGGGCCTCCTACGAGCAGTACTTC
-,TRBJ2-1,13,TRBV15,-,CATSRGGYDEQFF,TGTGCCACCAGCAGAGGGGGTTATGATGAGCAGTTCTTC
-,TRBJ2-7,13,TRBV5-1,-,CASSWGRGSEQYF,TGCGCCAGCAGTTGGGGACGGGGGTCGGAGCAGTACTTC
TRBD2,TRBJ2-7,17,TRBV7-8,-,CASSSLYQGLDLDEQYF,TGTGCCAGCAGCTCCTTATACCAGGGACTAGATTTAGACGAGCAGTACTTC
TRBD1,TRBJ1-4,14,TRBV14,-,CASSRQGLGEKLFF,TGTGCCAGCAGCCGACAGGGGCTTGGGGAAAAACTGTTTTTT
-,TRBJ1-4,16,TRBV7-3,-,CASSPSGSATNEKLFF,TGTGCCAGCAGTCCTAGCGGGTCGGCAACTAATGAAAAACTGTTTTTT
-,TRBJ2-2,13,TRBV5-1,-,CASSDGNTGELFF,TGCGCCAGCAGCGACGGAAACACCGGGGAGCTGTTTTTT
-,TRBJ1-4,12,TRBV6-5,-,CASSGWDEKLFF,TGTGCCAGTTCTGGGTGGGATGAAAAACTGTTTTTT
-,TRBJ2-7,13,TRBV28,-,CASSGTPSYEQYF,TGTGCCAGCAGTGGAACACCCTCCTACGAGCAGTACTTC
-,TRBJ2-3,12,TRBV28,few,CASSYDTDTQYF,TGTGCCAGCAGTTATGACACAGATACGCAGTATTTT
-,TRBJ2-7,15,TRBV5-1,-,CASSRGQQGPYEQYF,TGCGCCAGCAGCCGTGGGCAGCAGGGGCCCTACGAGCAGTACTTC
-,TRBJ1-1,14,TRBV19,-,CASSIGGGDTEAFF,TGTGCCAGTAGTATCGGAGGGGGGGACACTGAAGCTTTCTTT
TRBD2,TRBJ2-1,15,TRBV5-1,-,CASSSTGTSINEQFF,TGCGCCAGCAGCTCCACCGGGACTAGCATTAATGAGCAGTTCTTC
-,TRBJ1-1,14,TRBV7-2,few,CASSQGPTNTEAFF,TGTGCCAGCAGTCAGGGCCCCACGAACACTGAAGCTTTCTTT
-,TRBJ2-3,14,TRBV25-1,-,CASSVSGSTDTQYF,TGTGCCAGCAGTGTATCTGGGAGCACAGATACGCAGTATTTT
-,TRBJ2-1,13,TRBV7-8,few,CASSSGNGNEQFF,TGTGCCAGCAGCTCAGGGAACGGGAATGAGCAGTTCTTC
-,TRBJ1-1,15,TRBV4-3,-,CASSQDRGWNTEAFF,TGCGCCAGCAGCCAAGACCGGGGTTGGAACACTGAAGCTTTCTTT
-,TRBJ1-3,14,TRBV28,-,CASGDSDGRNTIYF,TGTGCCAGCGGAGACTCCGACGGGAGAAACACCATATATTTT
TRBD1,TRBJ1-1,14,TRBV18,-,CASSPGQVALSAFF,TGTGCCAGCTCGCCGGGACAGGTTGCTTTGTCAGCTTTCTTT
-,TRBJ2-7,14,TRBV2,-,CASNYDGNSYEQYF,TGTGCCAGCAATTATGACGGAAACTCCTACGAGCAGTACTTC
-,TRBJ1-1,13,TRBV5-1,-,CASRAQGNTEAFF,TGCGCCAGCAGGGCCCAGGGTAACACTGAAGCTTTCTTT
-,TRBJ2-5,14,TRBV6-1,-,CASSEAGPWETQYF,TGTGCCAGCAGTGAAGCGGGACCGTGGGAGACCCAGTACTTC
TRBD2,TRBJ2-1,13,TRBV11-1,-,CASSQGLAGEQFF,TGTGCCAGCAGCCAAGGACTAGCGGGTGAGCAGTTCTTC
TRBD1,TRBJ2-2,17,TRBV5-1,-,CASSLAVQGTGAGELFF,TGCGCCAGCAGCTTGGCCGTCCAGGGAACAGGGGCCGGGGAGCTGTTTTTT
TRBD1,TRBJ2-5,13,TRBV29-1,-,CSVGPGGAETQYF,TGCAGCGTTGGTCCAGGGGGCGCGGAGACCCAGTACTTC
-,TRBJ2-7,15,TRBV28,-,CASRKDWDASYEQYF,TGTGCCAGCAGAAAAGACTGGGACGCCTCCTACGAGCAGTACTTC
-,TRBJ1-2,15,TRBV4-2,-,CASSQEMRMWHGYTF,TGTGCCAGCAGCCAAGAGATGAGGATGTGGCATGGCTACACCTTC
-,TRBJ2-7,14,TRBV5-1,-,CASSFQYSSYEQYF,TGCGCCAGCAGCTTTCAATACAGCTCCTACGAGCAGTACTTC
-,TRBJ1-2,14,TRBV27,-,CASSFREPMGGYTF,TGTGCCAGCAGTTTTAGGGAACCTATGGGAGGCTACACCTTC
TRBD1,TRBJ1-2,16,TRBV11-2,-,CASSSPGQGPNYGYTF,TGTGCCAGCAGCTCCCCGGGACAGGGGCCTAACTATGGCTACACCTTC
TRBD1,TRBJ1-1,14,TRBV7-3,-,CASSAGGESTEAFF,TGTGCCAGCAGCGCAGGGGGTGAGAGCACTGAAGCTTTCTTT
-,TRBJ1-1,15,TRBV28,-,CASSLGGTGDTEAFF,TGTGCCAGCAGTCTGGGGGGGACGGGGGACACTGAAGCTTTCTTT
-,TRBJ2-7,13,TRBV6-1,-,CASKGTAFDEQYF,TGTGCCAGCAAAGGGACCGCATTCGACGAGCAGTACTTC
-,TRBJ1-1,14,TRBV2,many,CASSLPRGNTEAFF,TGTGCCAGCAGCCTACCCCGTGGGAACACTGAAGCTTTCTTT
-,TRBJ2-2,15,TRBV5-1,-,CASSMDSPNTGELFF,TGCGCCAGCAGCATGGACAGTCCGAACACCGGGGAGCTGTTTTTT
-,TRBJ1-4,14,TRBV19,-,CASRKNGNNEKLFF,TGTGCCAGTAGGAAAAACGGGAACAATGAAAAACTGTTTTTT
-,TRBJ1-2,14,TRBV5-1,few,CASSRPDTSYGYTF,TGCGCCAGCAGCCGACCTGACACCTCCTATGGCTACACCTTC
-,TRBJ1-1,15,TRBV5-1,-,CASSLARYSNTEAFF,TGCGCCAGCAGCTTGGCACGGTACTCGAACACTGAAGCTTTCTTT